This is a list of T cell receptor beta chains from one sample in a study of T-cell memory formation after mild COVID-19. Each CDR3 protein is one row after TCRdb ran MiXCR on the 5' RACE reads. The data hold some 210,000 distinct CDR3 sequences, with around 17% observed a single time. The sequencing input was PBMCs or a T cell subset sorted from them (not recorded which). The origin of the receptors is an adult woman who had mild COVID-19 (a few samples of this study predate the infection). Cell type and time point are not known. CDR3s include the opening cysteine and the closing phenylalanine or tryptophan. Fields, in order: D gene, clone size, V gene, J gene, CDR3 length, CDR3 protein, CDR3 DNA. A D gene is named only where the DNA matches it firmly. Clone size, where shown, is once, few, many, or a class for clones that have expanded.

NA	few	TRBV9	TRBJ2-3	11	CASSRMDTQYF	TGTGCCAGCAGCCGGATGGATACGCAGTATTTT
NA	many	TRBV10-3	TRBJ1-1	14	CAISDRGARSPAFF	TGTGCCATCAGTGACCGGGGGGCCCGATCTCCTGCTTTCTTT
NA	few	TRBV6-1	TRBJ2-3	12	CALAGATDTQYF	TGTGCCCTCGCGGGGGCAACAGATACGCAGTATTTT
TRBD2	NA	TRBV12-3/TRBV12-4	TRBJ2-4	13	CASTLAGGNIQYF	TGTGCCAGCACCCTCGCCGGGGGGAACATTCAGTACTTC
TRBD2	many	TRBV6-1	TRBJ2-1	13	CASRWGGYNEQFF	TGTGCCAGCCGCTGGGGGGGGTACAATGAGCAGTTCTTC
TRBD2	NA	TRBV12-5	TRBJ2-1	16	CASGLGTSGRVNEQFF	TGTGCTAGTGGTTTGGGGACTAGCGGGAGGGTGAATGAGCAGTTCTTC
NA	many	TRBV20-1	TRBJ1-1	15	CSARFQGRGNTEAFF	TGCAGTGCTAGATTCCAGGGACGGGGGAACACTGAAGCTTTCTTT
NA	few	TRBV6-2/TRBV6-3	TRBJ2-1	14	CATIRDASNNEQFF	TGTGCCACCATCCGGGACGCATCTAACAATGAGCAGTTCTTC
NA	few	TRBV7-3	TRBJ2-7	14	CASSLTGWAREQYF	TGTGCCAGCAGCTTAACTGGTTGGGCTCGCGAGCAGTACTTC
TRBD2	few	TRBV4-1	TRBJ2-5	16	CASSQGGTSGGKTQYF	TGCGCCAGCAGCCAAGGAGGGACTAGCGGGGGTAAGACCCAGTACTTC
TRBD1	many	TRBV4-1	TRBJ1-2	16	CASSPLRTGGVDGYTF	TGCGCCAGCAGCCCCCTAAGAACAGGGGGCGTTGATGGCTACACCTTC
NA	few	TRBV7-3	TRBJ1-1	14	CASSLTGASTEAFF	TGTGCCAGCAGCTTGACGGGAGCTTCCACTGAAGCTTTCTTT
TRBD2	NA	TRBV20-1	TRBJ2-1	15	CSARDPAGGRNEQFF	TGCAGTGCTAGAGATCCGGCGGGAGGGCGCAATGAGCAGTTCTTC
NA	few	TRBV24-1	TRBJ1-5	16	CATSDRTVDSNQPQHF	TGTGCCACCAGTGATAGGACGGTTGATAGCAATCAGCCCCAGCATTTT
NA	NA	TRBV24-1	TRBJ2-1	16	CATAGAAGVAYNEQFF	TGTGCCACCGCCGGAGCTGCAGGGGTCGCCTACAATGAGCAGTTCTTC
TRBD1	NA	TRBV2	TRBJ1-1	17	CASSVDGQGFRNTEAFF	TGTGCCAGCAGTGTGGACGGACAGGGTTTCCGGAACACTGAAGCTTTCTTT
TRBD2	few	TRBV20-1	TRBJ2-1	15	CSARASSGGYNEQFF	TGCAGTGCTAGGGCTTCTAGCGGGGGGTACAATGAGCAGTTCTTC
NA	NA	TRBV9	TRBJ1-2	14	CASTSGSVTYGYTF	TGTGCCAGCACCAGTGGGTCCGTCACTTATGGCTACACCTTC
NA	NA	TRBV29-1	TRBJ1-1	11	CSGLGRTEAFF	TGCAGCGGCCTAGGACGGACTGAAGCTTTCTTT
NA	few	TRBV12-3/TRBV12-4	TRBJ2-7	13	CASRPGPADEQYF	TGTGCCAGCAGACCGGGCCCTGCCGACGAGCAGTACTTC
NA	few	TRBV25-1	TRBJ1-5	11	CARLGGQPQHF	TGTGCCCGGCTAGGGGGTCAGCCCCAGCATTTT
TRBD1	NA	TRBV7-2	TRBJ1-5	15	CASSSRQGVNQPQHF	TGTGCCAGCAGCTCCCGACAGGGAGTCAATCAGCCCCAGCATTTT
NA	many	TRBV12-3/TRBV12-4	TRBJ1-1	13	CASKPGSGTEAFF	TGTGCCAGCAAACCCGGGTCCGGGACTGAAGCTTTCTTT
NA	few	TRBV6-6	TRBJ2-5	14	CASSYGLRQETQYF	TGTGCCAGCAGTTACGGACTACGGCAAGAGACCCAGTACTTC
NA	NA	TRBV29-1	TRBJ2-1	13	CSAANRDGNEQFF	TGCAGCGCTGCGAACAGGGATGGGAATGAGCAGTTCTTC
TRBD1	few	TRBV7-9	TRBJ1-5	18	CASSLGRTGDGSNQPQHF	TGTGCCAGCAGCTTAGGCAGGACAGGGGACGGTAGCAATCAGCCCCAGCATTTT
NA	NA	TRBV10-3	TRBJ2-3	13	CAISARERDTQYF	TGTGCCATCAGTGCGAGGGAGCGGGATACGCAGTATTTT
TRBD1	many	TRBV7-9	TRBJ2-4	16	CASSLPGTGTKNIQYF	TGTGCCAGCAGTTTACCCGGGACAGGGACCAAAAACATTCAGTACTTC
NA	few	TRBV7-3	TRBJ2-2	13	CASSLDLRRELFF	TGTGCCAGCAGCCTAGACTTGCGTCGGGAGCTGTTTTTT
TRBD1	few	TRBV6-1	TRBJ2-7	14	CASRGTGRSYEQYF	TGTGCCAGCAGGGGGACAGGCCGCTCCTACGAGCAGTACTTC
NA	NA	TRBV11-1	TRBJ2-5	14	CASSLFLDGETQYF	TGTGCCAGCAGCTTATTTCTCGACGGGGAGACCCAGTACTTC
TRBD1	few	TRBV11-2	TRBJ1-2	13	CASSFQGAGGYTF	TGTGCCAGCAGCTTCCAGGGGGCGGGCGGCTACACCTTC
NA	few	TRBV3-1	TRBJ1-2	13	CASSMDSSIGYTF	TGTGCCAGCAGCATGGACAGTAGTATCGGCTACACCTTC
TRBD2	NA	TRBV4-3	TRBJ2-7	19	CASSRELRLAGERTYEQYF	TGCGCCAGCAGCCGCGAGTTGAGACTAGCGGGAGAAAGGACCTACGAGCAGTACTTC
NA	NA	TRBV7-8	TRBJ2-2	17	CASSFLSWSDNTGELFF	TGTGCCAGCAGCTTTCTGTCGTGGTCAGATAACACCGGGGAGCTGTTTTTT
NA	many	TRBV12-3/TRBV12-4	TRBJ2-7	15	CASTSDRLNSYEQYF	TGTGCCAGCACTTCAGACCGTCTCAACTCCTACGAGCAGTACTTC
NA	NA	TRBV6-1	TRBJ1-1	14	CASSTNRATTEAFF	TGTGCCAGCAGTACCAACAGGGCGACCACTGAAGCTTTCTTT
TRBD2	NA	TRBV7-2	TRBJ2-3	15	CASSLGLAFTDTQYF	TGTGCCAGCAGCTTGGGACTAGCGTTCACAGATACGCAGTATTTT
TRBD1	NA	TRBV7-9	TRBJ1-6	16	CASSSSSGGSNSPLHF	TGTGCCAGCAGTTCCTCGTCAGGGGGTTCGAATTCACCCCTCCACTTT
TRBD1	NA	TRBV6-5	TRBJ1-1	16	CASSYSTGFESTEAFF	TGTGCCAGCAGTTACTCGACAGGGTTCGAGAGCACTGAAGCTTTCTTT